The 9 T cell receptor beta chains presented below share a single source sample, sequenced in a study of CD8 T cell repertoires and HIV-1 epitope variants. TCRdb's copy holds only in-frame clones and misses some; the assay was immunoSEQ multiplex PCR. The table includes 90,000 or so clones, 70% to 75% detected once. The sample comprised uncultured baseline CD8+ T cells from peripheral blood mononuclear cells (PBMCs). The source is a male donor with HIV.

The chain combines TRBV18 with TRBJ2-5; D is possibly TRBD1 or TRBD2 (5 bases each). V shed 2 bases and J shed 0 bases, with 16 bases lying between them. The CDR3 totals 17 residues. CDR1 is KGHSH and CDR2 is LQKENI in the germline V gene. CDR3 residues: CASSPFRQGAYQETQYF. CDR3 sequence (DNA): TGTGCCAGCTCACCATTTAGGCAGGGAGCGTACCAAGAGACCCAGTACTTC.

This clone has only a few counts. The chain employs TRBV6-5 and TRBJ1-5, with D unclear. Germline V lookup: CDR1 MNHEY, CDR2 SVGAGI. The CDR3 has 13 residues. The V gene lost 3 bases and the J gene lost 4 bases, with 7 bases spanning the gap. The CDR3 DNA follows: TGTGCCAGCAGTTATTTGCAGAATCAGCCCCAGCATTTT. Residues: CASSYLQNQPQHF.

The rearrangement links TRBV2 to TRBJ2-5, with D unclear. V lost 3 bases to trimming and J lost 0 bases, with 8 bases between them. The CDR3 has 14 amino acids. Germline V CDR1 and CDR2: SNHLY, FYNNEI. The CDR3 reads CASSERLNQETQYF. The CDR3 nucleotides are TGTGCCAGCAGTGAGAGGCTGAACCAAGAGACCCAGTACTTC.

The chain combines TRBV5-5 with TRBJ2-2; 13 bases are shared with TRBD2. Trimming removed 0 bases from V and 3 bases from J; junction bases left unmatched: 2. The CDR3 contains 17 residues. Germline-derived CDR1 and CDR2 are SGHKS and YYEKEE (reference sequence). DNA for the CDR3: TGTGCCAGCAGCTTGGCCGGACTAGCGGGAGACACCGGGGAGCTGTTTTTT. Residues: CASSLAGLAGDTGELFF. Full variable domain (outside the CDR3, taken from reference TRBV5-5 and TRBJ2-2): DAGVTQSPTHLIKTRGQQVTLRCSPISGHKSVSWYQQVLGQGPQFIFQYYEKEERGRGNFPDRFSARQFPNYSSELNVNALLLGDSALYLCASSLAGLAGDTGELFFGEGSRLTVL.

V gene TRBV14 combines with J gene TRBJ2-7, with D maybe TRBD1 (6 bases). CDR1 and CDR2 (germline): SGHDN, FVKESK. V lost 7 bases to trimming and J lost 0 bases, with 16 bases between them. The CDR3 runs to 15 residues. The CDR3 reads CASNRDRSSSYEQYF. The CDR3 bases are TGTGCCAGCAACCGAGACAGGTCTAGCTCCTACGAGCAGTACTTC.

This clone was picked up one time. The genes are TRBV28 and TRBJ1-2; 11 bases agree with TRBD1. CDR3 length: 17 residues. The trim removed 6 bases at V and 6 bases at J, leaving 15 bases unmatched. The germline V gene encodes CDR1 MDHEN and CDR2 SYDVKM. CDR3 residues: CASRRSSGTGGWDGYTF. The DNA for the CDR3 is TGTGCCAGCAGAAGATCCTCCGGGACAGGGGGATGGGATGGCTACACCTTC.

The CDR3, as DNA: TGTGCCAGCAGCATGCAGGGGGCGGTTGACACTGAAGCTTTCTTT. The encoded protein is CASSMQGAVDTEAFF. The gene calls are TRBV9 and TRBJ1-1; 8 bases align to TRBD1. There are 15 residues in the CDR3. Germline V CDR1 and CDR2: SGDLS, YYNGEE. J gave up 3 bases and V 4 bases, and 8 bases lay outside the gene matches.

This chain uses TRBV5-1 with TRBJ1-4, with D maybe TRBD1 (5 bases). Germline V CDR1 and CDR2: SGHRS, YFSETQ. The CDR3 sequence is 15 residues long. Trimming left V 4 bases short and J 3 bases short, with 13 bases between. The CDR3 DNA follows: TGCGCCAGCAGCCGGGGGGGTCGGTCTAATGAAAAACTGTTTTTT. It codes for CASSRGGRSNEKLFF.

V is TRBV7-2 and J is TRBJ1-1, with 8 bases fitting TRBD1. This CDR3 has 17 residues. Trimming removed 1 base from V and 3 bases from J; junction bases left unmatched: 10. CDR1 and CDR2 from the germline V gene are SGHTA and FQGNSA. The CDR3: CASSLDKRRTGHTEAFF. Here the CDR3 DNA reads TGTGCCAGCAGCTTAGATAAGCGTAGGACAGGGCACACTGAAGCTTTCTTT. The full variable domain, its missing parts supplied by reference TRBV7-2 and TRBJ1-1, is GAGVSQSPSNKVTEKGKDVELRCDPISGHTALYWYRQSLGQGLEFLIYFQGNSAPDKSGLPSDRFSAERTGGSVSTLTIQRTQQEDSAVYLCASSLDKRRTGHTEAFFGQGTRLTVV.